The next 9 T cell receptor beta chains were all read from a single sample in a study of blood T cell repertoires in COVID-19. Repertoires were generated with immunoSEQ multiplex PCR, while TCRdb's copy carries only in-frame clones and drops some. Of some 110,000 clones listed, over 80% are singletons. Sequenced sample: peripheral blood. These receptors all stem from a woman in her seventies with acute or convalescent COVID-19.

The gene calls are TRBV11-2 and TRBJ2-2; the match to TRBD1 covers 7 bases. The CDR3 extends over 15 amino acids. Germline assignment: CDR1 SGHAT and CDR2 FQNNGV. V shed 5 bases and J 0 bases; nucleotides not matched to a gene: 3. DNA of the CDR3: TGTGCCAGCAGCCTCGGGACAGCGAACACCGGGGAGCTGTTTTTT. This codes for CASSLGTANTGELFF.

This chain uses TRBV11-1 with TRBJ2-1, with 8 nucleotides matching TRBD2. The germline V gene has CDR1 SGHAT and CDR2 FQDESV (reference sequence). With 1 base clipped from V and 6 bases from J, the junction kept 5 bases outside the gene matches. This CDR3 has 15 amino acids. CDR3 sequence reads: CASSLVSGGPNEQFF. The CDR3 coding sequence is TGTGCCAGCAGCTTAGTGTCGGGAGGGCCCAATGAGCAGTTCTTC.

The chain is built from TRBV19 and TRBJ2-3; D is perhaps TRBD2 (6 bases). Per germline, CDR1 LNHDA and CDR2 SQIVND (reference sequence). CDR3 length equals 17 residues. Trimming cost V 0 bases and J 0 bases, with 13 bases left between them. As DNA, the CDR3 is TGTGCCAGTAGTATAGAAGGGTCAGGGACTAGCACAGATACGCAGTATTTT. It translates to CASSIEGSGTSTDTQYF.

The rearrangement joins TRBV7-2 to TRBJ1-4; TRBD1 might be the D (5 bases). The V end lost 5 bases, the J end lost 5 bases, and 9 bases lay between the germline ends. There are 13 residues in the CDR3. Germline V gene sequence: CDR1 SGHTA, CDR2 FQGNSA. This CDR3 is CASSPGVNEKLFF. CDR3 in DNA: TGTGCCAGCAGCCCGGGGGTAAATGAAAAACTGTTTTTT.

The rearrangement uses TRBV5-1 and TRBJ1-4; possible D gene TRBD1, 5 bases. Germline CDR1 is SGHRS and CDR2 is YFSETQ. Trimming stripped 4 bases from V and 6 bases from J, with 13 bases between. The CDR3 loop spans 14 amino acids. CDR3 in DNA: TGCGCCAGCAGCCCTCGGGGGGACGATGAAAAACTGTTTTTT. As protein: CASSPRGDDEKLFF. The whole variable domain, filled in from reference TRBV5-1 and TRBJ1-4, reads KAGVTQTPRYLIKTRGQQVTLSCSPISGHRSVSWYQQTPGQGLQFLFEYFSETQRNKGNFPGRFSGRQFSNSRSEMNVSTLELGDSALYLCASSPRGDDEKLFFGSGTQLSVL.

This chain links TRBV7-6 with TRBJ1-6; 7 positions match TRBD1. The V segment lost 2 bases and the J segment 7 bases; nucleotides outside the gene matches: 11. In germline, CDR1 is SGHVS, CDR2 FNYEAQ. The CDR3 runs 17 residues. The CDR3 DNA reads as TGTGCCAGCAGCTTAAGGGCTCCGGGACAGAGGAATTCACCCCTCCACTTT. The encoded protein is CASSLRAPGQRNSPLHF.

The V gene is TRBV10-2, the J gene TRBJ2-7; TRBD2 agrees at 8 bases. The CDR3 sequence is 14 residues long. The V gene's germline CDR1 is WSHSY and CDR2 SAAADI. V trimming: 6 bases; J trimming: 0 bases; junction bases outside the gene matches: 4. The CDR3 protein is CASRGGRYSYEQYF. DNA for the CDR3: TGCGCCAGCAGGGGCGGGAGGTACTCCTACGAGCAGTACTTC.

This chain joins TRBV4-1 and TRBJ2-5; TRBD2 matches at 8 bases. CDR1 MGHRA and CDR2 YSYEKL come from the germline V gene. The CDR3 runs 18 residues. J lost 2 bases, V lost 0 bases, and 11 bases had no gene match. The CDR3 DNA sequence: TGCGCCAGCAGCCAAGATTCGCAGTGGCTAGCGGGTCAAGAGACCCAGTACTTC. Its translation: CASSQDSQWLAGQETQYF.

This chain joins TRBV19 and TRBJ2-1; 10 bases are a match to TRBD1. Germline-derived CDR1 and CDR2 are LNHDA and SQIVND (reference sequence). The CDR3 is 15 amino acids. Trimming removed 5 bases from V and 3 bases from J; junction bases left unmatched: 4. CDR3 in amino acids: CASSLGQGNYNEQFF. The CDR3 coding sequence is TGTGCCAGTAGTTTGGGACAGGGGAACTACAATGAGCAGTTCTTC.